This T cell receptor beta chain was sequenced in a study of HIV-infected patients and healthy controls. Study results and limitations: The seeming recovery of the Gini index after therapy in HIV-infected patients vanished in size-matched data. CMV-associated CDR3s mostly grew nonsignificantly during therapy, while HIV-associated CDR3s declined significantly. Mean usage of eight alpha and eight beta V genes differed significantly in HIV-infected patients versus controls. HIV-infected repertoires had significantly higher mean Gini indices than controls, possibly reflecting oligoclonality.

Alpha and beta constant-region primers primed reverse transcription of 400 to 500 ng RNA. Each of the alpha and beta chains got its own library through chain-specific third strand synthesis with indices. One entry per CDR3 protein, called by TCRdb with MiXCR from the 5' RACE reads. The sample lists 15,000 to 20,000 distinct CDR3 sequences, around 10% occurring once. This CDR3 is built from 14 residues. Trimming cost V 4 bases and J 2 bases; bases outside gene matches: 1. Germline V CDR1 and CDR2: LNHNV, YYDKDF (reference sequence). This clonotype is medium-sized in the sample. The antigen is undetermined. No cell fractionation was done, so the repertoire covers all unsorted peripheral blood T cells.

Sequences were obtained from blood. The sequence was obtained from an adult in good health. The V gene is TRBV15, the J gene TRBJ1-5; 8 bases are a match to TRBD1. This CDR3 reads CATSTDRGNQPQHF. The DNA of the CDR3 is TGTGCCACCAGCACGGACAGGGGCAATCAGCCCCAGCATTTT. The whole variable domain, filled in from reference TRBV15 and TRBJ1-5, reads DAMVIQNPRYQVTQFGKPVTLSCSQTLNHNVMYWYQQKSSQAPKLLFHYYDKDFNNEADTPDNFQSRRPNTSFCFLDIRSPGLGDTAMYLCATSTDRGNQPQHFGDGTRLSIL.